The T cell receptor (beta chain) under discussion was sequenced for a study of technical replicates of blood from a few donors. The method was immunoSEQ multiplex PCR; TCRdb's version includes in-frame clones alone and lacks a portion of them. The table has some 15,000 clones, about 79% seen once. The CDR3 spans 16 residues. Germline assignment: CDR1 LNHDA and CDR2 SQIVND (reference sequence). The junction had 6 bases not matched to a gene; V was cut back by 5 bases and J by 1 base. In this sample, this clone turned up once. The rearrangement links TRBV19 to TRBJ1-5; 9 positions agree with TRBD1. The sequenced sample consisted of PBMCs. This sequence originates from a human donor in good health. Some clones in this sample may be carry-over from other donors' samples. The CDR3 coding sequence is TGTGCCAGTAGTCCCGGACAGGGGATGAGCAATCAGCCCCAGCATTTT. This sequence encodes CASSPGQGMSNQPQHF.